The present entry profiles one TCR beta chain with its context. Its antigen is currently unknown. A junction end diverges from the germline sequence, so it may reflect a read error. These data are taken from a study of shared clonotypes between healthy human individuals. Study-level background: Participating donors consisted of two women and a few men aged 18 to 49. Study-wide findings and caveats: Investigators expected sequencing depth to affect clonotype sharing among donors.

Unsorted PBMC replicate PCRs drew on around 280 ng DNA, representing 25,000 to 30,000 T cell genomes. The table came from immunoSEQ multiplex PCR; TCRdb's copy has only in-frame clones and leaves some out. The data hold some 490,000 clones, with around 73% observed a single time. Donors had no recently reported acute infections or vaccinations and were HIV-negative. CDR1 is SGHDT and CDR2 is YYEEEE in the germline V gene. The CDR3 sequence is 14 residues long. The sequenced sample consisted of PBMCs. The gene calls are TRBV5-6 and TRBJ1-6; tentatively, D is TRBD1 (5 bases). This receptor was taken from a woman aged 40 to 50 in good health. Some clones in this sample may be carry-over from other donors' samples. The CDR3 nucleotides are TGTGCCAGCAGCCTCGGGGCGGTCAATTCGCCCCTCCACTTT. Its translation is CASSLGAVNSPLHF.